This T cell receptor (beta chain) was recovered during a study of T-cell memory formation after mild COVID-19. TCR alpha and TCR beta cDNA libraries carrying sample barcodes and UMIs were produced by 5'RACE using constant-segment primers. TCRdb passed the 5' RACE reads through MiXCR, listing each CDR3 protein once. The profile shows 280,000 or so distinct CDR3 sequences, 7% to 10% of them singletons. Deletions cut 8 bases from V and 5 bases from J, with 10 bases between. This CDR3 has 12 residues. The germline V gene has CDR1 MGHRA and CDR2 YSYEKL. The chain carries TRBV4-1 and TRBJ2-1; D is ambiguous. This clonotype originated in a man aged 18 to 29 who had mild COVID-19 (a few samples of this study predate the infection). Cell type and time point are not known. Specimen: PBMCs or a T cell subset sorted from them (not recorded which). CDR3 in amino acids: CASATTNNEQFF. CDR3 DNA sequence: TGCGCCAGCGCTACGACCAACAATGAGCAGTTCTTC.